Sequencing of this T cell receptor (beta chain) was carried out in a study of blood T cell repertoires in COVID-19. This CDR3 has 15 amino acids. The V end lost 0 bases, the J end lost 4 bases, and 13 bases lay between the germline ends. Looked up from germline, CDR1 is SGHDT and CDR2 is YYEEEE. In the study's own analysis: Amplification with reference gene primers provided the estimates of nucleated cell counts. Produced via immunoSEQ multiplex PCR; TCRdb's table is partial and in-frame only. The V and J calls and clone size were taken over from that table, and D and trimming were inferred from the DNA. Altogether approximately 44,000 clones are present, roughly 90% being singletons, with the ten largest covering 7.5% to 10%.

The chain links TRBV5-6 to TRBJ1-2, with D hard to call. The sequence derives from a man aged 55 to 70 with active COVID-19. The sequenced material came from peripheral blood. The CDR3 loop reads CASSLVAGNGYGYTF. CDR3 in DNA: TGTGCCAGCAGCTTGGTAGCCGGGAACGGCTATGGCTACACCTTC. Together with reference TRBV5-6 and TRBJ1-2, the CDR3 gives the full variable domain: DAGVTQSPTHLIKTRGQQVTLRCSPKSGHDTVSWYQQALGQGPQFIFQYYEEEERQRGNFPDRFSGHQFPNYSSELNVNALLLGDSALYLCASSLVAGNGYGYTFGSGTRLTVV.